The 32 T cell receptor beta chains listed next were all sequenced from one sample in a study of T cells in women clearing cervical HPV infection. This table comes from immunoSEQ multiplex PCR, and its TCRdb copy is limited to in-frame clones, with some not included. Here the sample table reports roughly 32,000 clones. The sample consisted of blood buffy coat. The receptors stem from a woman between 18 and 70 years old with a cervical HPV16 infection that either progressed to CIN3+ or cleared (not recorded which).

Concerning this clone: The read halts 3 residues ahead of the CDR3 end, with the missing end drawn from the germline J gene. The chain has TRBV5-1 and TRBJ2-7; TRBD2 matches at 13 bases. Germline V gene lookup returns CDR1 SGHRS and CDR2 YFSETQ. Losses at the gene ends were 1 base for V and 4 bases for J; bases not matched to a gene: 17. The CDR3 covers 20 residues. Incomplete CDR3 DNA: TGCGCCAGCAGCTTGATGCCCCCACTAGCGGGAGGGCGTTCGCCTTACGAG. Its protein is CASSLMPPLAGGRSPYE. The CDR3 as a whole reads CASSLMPPLAGGRSPYEQYF.

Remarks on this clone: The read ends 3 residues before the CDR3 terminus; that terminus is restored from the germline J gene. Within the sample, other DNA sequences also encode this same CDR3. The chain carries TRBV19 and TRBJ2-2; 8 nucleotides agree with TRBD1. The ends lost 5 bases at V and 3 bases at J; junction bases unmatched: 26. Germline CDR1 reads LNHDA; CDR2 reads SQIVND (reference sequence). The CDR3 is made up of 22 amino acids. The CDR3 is CASSPKTGADLMKRRDTGELFF. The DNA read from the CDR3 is TGTGCCAGTAGTCCGAAGACAGGGGCAGACCTCATGAAGCGCCGGGACACCGGGGAG.

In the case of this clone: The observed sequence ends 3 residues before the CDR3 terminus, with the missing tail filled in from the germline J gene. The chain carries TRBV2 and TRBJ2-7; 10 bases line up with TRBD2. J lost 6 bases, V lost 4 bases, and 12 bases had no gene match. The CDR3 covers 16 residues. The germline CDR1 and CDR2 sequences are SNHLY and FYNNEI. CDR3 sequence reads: CASSGLKAGGPVEQYF. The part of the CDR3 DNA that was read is TGTGCCAGCAGTGGACTAAAAGCGGGAGGGCCCGTCGAG.

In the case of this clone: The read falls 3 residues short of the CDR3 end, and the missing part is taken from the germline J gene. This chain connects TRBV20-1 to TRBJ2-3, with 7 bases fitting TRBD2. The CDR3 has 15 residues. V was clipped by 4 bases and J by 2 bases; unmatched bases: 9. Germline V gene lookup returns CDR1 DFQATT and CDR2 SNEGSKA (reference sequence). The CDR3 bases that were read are TGCAGTGCTACACAATTAGCGGGCGTCACAGATACG. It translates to CSATQLAGVTDT. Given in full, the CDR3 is CSATQLAGVTDTQYF.

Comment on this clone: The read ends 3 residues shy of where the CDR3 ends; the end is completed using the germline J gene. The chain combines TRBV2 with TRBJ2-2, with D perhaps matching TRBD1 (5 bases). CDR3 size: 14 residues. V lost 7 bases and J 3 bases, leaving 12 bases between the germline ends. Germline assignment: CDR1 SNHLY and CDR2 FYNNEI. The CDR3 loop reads CASIRGGDTGELFF. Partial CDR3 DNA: TGTGCCAGCATAAGGGGTGGCGACACCGGGGAG.

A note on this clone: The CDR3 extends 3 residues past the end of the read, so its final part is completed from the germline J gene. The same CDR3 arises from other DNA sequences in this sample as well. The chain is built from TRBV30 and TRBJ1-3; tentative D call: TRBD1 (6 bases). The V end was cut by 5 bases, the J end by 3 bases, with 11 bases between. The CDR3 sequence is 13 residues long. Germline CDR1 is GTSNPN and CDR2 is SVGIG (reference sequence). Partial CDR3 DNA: TGTGCCTGGTCAGGGGTCTTTGGAAACACC. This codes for CAWSGVFGNT. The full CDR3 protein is CAWSGVFGNTIYF.

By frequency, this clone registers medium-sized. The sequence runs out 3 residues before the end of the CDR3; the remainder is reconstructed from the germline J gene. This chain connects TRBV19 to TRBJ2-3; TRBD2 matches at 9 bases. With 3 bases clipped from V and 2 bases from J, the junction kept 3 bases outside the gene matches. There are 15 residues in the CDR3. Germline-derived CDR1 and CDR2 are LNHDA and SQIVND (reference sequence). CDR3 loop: CASSMTSGLTDTQYF. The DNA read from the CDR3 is TGTGCCAGTAGTATGACTAGCGGACTCACAGATACG.

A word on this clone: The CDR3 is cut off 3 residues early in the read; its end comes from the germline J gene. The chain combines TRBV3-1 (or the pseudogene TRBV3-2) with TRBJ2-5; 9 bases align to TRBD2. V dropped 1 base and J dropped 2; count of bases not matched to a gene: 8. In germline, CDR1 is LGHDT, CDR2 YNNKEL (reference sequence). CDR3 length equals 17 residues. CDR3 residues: CASSQGWAGGPQETQYF. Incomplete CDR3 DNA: TGTGCCAGCAGCCAAGGTTGGGCGGGAGGGCCTCAAGAGACC.

CDR3: CAWSARTAPVSGYTF. CDR3 DNA, as far as it was read: TGTGCCTGGAGTGCAAGGACAGCCCCGGTCAGCGGC. The gene calls are TRBV30 and TRBJ1-2; D may be TRBD1 (6 bases). The read gets to within 3 residues of the CDR3 end, and the germline J gene fills in the rest. The germline CDR1 and CDR2 sequences are GTSNPN and SVGIG (reference sequence). CDR3 size: 15 residues.

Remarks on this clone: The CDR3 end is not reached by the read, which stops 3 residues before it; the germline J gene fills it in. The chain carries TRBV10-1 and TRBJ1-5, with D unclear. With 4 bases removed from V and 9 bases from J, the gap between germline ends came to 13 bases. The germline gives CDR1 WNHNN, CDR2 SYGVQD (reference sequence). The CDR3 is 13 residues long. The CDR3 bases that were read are TGCGCCAGCAGTGTACAGCCTGATGGGCCC. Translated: CASSVQPDGP. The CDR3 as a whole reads CASSVQPDGPQHF.

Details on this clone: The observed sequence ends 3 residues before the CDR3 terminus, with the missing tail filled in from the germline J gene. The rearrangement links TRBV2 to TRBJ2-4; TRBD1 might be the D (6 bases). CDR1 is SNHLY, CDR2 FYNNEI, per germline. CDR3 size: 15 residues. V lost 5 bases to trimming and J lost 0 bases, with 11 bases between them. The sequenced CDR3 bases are TGTGCCAGCAGTCGGGACAATCTAGCCAAAAACATT. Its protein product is CASSRDNLAKNI. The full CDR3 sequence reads CASSRDNLAKNIQYF.

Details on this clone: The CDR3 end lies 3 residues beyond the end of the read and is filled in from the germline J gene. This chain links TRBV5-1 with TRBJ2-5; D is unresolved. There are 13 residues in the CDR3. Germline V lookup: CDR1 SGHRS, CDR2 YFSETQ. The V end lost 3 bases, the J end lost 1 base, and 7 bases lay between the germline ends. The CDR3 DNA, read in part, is TGCGCCAGCAGCTCGCCTATCCAAGAGACC. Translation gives CASSSPIQET. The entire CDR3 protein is CASSSPIQETQYF.

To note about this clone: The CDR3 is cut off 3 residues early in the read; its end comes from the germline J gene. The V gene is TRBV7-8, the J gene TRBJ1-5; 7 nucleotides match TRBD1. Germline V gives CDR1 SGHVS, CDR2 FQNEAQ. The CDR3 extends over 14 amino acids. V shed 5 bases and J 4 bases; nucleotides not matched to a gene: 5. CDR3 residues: CASSLGTVNQPQHF. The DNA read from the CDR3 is TGTGCCAGCAGCCTAGGGACAGTTAATCAGCCC.

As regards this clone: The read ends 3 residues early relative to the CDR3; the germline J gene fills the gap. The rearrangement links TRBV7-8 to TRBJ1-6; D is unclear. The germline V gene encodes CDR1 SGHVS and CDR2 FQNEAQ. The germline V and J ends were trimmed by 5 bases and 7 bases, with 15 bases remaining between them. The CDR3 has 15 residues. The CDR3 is CASSELSGYNSPLHF. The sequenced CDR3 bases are TGTGCCAGCAGCGAACTGTCGGGGTACAATTCACCC.

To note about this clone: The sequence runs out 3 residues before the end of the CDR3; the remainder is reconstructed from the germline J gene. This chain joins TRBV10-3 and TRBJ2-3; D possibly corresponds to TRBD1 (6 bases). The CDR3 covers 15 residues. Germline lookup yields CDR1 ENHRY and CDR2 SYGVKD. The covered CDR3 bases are TGTGCCATCAGCGCGGACAGAAATAGCAATCAGCCG. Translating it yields CAISADRNSNQP. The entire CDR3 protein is CAISADRNSNQPQYF.

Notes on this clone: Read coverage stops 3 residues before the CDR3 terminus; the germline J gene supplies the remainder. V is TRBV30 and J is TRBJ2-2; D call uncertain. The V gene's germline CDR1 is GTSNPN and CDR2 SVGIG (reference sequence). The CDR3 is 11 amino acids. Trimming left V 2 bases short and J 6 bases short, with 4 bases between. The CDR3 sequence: CAWSRAGELFF. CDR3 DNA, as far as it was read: TGTGCCTGGAGTCGGGCCGGGGAG.

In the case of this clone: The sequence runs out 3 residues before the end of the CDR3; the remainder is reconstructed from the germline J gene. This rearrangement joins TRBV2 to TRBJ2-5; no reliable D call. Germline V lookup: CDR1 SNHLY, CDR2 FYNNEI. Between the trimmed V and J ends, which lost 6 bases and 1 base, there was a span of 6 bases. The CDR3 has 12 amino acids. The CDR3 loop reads CASRGSQETQYF. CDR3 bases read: TGTGCCAGCAGAGGCAGCCAAGAGACC.

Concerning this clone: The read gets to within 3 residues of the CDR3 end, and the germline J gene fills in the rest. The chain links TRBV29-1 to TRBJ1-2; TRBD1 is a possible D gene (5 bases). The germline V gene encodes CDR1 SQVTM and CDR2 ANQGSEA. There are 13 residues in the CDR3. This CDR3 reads CSVRGSSSYDYTF. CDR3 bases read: TGCAGCGTTAGGGGTTCCAGCTCCTACGAC.

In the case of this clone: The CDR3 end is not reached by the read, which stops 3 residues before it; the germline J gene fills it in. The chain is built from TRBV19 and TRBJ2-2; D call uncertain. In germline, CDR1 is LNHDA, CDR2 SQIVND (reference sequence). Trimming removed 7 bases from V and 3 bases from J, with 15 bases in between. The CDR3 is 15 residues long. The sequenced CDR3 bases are TGTGCCAGTACAAAACGGCACTACGACACCGGGGAG. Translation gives CASTKRHYDTGE. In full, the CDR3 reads CASTKRHYDTGELFF.

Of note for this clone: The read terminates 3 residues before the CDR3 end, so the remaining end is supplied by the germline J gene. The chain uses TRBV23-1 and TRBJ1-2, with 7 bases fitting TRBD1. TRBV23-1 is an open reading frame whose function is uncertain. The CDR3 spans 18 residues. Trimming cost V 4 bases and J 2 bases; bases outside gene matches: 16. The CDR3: CASSPKLHRRTGNYGYTF. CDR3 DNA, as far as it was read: TGCGCCAGCAGTCCAAAACTTCACCGTAGGACAGGCAACTATGGC.

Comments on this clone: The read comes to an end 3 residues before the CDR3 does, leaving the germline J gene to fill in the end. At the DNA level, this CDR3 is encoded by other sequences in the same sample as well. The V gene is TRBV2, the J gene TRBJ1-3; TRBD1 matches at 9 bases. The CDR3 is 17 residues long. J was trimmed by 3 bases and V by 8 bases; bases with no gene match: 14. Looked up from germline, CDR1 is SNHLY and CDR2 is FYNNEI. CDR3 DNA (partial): TGTGCCAGCCGTCCCAGGGGCCTGGGACAGGGTGGAAACACC. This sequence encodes CASRPRGLGQGGNT. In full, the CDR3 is CASRPRGLGQGGNTIYF.

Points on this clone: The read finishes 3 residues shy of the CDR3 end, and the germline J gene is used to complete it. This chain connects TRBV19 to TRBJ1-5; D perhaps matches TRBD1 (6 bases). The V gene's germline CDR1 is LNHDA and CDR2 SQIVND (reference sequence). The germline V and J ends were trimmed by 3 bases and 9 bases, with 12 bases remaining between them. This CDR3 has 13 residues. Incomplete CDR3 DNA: TGTGCCAGTAGTATGGGGGCGCAGCGGCCC. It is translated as CASSMGAQRP. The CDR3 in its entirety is CASSMGAQRPQHF. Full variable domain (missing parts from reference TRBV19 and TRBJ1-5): DGGITQSPKYLFRKEGQNVTLSCEQNLNHDAMYWYRQDPGQGLRLIYYSQIVNDFQKGDIAEGYSVSREKKESFPLTVTSAQKNPTAFYLCASSMGAQRPQHFGDGTRLSIL.

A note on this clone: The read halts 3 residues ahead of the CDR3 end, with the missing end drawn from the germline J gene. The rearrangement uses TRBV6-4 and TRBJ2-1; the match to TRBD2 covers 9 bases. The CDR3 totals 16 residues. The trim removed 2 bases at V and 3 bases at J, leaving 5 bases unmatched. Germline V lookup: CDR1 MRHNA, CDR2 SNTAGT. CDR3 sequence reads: CASSDGETSGYNEQFF. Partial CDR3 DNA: TGTGCCAGCAGTGACGGCGAGACTAGCGGCTACAATGAG.

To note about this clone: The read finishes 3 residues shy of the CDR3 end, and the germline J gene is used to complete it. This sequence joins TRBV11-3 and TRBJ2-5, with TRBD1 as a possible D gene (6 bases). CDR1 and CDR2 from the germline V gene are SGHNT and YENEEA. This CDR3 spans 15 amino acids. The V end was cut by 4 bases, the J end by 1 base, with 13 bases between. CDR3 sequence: CASSSTGTPQETQYF. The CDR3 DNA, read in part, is TGTGCCAGCAGCTCGACCGGGACACCCCAAGAGACC. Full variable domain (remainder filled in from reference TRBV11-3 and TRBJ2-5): EAGVVQSPRYKIIEKKQPVAFWCNPISGHNTLYWYLQNLGQGPELLIRYENEEAVDDSQLPKDRFSAERLKGVDSTLKIQPAELGDSAVYLCASSSTGTPQETQYFGPGTRLLVL.

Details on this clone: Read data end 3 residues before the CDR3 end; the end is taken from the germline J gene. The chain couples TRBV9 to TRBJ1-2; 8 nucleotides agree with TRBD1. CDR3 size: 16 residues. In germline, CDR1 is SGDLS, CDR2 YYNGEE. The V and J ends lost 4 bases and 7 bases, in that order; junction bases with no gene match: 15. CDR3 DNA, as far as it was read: TGTGCCAGCAGCCTTCCTCGGACAGGGCCCCCTGGTGGC. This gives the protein CASSLPRTGPPGG. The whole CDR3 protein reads CASSLPRTGPPGGYTF.

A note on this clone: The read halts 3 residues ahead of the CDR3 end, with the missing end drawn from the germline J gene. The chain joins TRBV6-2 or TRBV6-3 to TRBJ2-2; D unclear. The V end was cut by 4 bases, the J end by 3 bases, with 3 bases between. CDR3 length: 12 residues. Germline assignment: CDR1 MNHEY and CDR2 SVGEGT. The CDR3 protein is CASSFYTGELFF. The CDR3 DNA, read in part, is TGTGCCAGCAGTTTCTACACCGGGGAG.

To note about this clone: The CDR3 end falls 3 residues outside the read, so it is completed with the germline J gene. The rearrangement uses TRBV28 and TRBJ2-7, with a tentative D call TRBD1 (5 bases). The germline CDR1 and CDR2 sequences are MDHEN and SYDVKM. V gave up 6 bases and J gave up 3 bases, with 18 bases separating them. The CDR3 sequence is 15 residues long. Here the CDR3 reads CASSPPLTVDYEQYF. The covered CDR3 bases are TGTGCCAGCAGCCCTCCCTTGACAGTGGACTACGAG.

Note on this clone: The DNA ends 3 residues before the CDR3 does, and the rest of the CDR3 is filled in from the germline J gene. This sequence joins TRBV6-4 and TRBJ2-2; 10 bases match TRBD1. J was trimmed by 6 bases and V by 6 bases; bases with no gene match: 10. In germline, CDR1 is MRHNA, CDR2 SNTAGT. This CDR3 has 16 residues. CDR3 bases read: TGTGCCAGCAGGGGCCTTACCGGGACAGGGGCCGGGGAG. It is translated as CASRGLTGTGAGE. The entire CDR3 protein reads CASRGLTGTGAGELFF.

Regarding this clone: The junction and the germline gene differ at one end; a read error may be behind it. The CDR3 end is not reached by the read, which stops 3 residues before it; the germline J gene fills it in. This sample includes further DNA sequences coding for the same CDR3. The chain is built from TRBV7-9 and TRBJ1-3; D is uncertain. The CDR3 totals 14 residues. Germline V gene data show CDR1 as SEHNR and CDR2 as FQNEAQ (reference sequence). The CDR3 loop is CASSLGSSGNTIYF. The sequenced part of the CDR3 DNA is TGTGCCAGCAGCTTGGGCAGCTCTGGAAACACA.

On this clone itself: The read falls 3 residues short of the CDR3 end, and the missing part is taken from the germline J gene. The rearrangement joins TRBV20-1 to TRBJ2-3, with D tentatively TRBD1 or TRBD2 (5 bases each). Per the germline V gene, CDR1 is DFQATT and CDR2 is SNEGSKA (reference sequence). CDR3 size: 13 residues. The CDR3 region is CSALKGSRETQYF. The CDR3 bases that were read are TGCAGTGCTCTCAAAGGGAGCAGGGAGACG.

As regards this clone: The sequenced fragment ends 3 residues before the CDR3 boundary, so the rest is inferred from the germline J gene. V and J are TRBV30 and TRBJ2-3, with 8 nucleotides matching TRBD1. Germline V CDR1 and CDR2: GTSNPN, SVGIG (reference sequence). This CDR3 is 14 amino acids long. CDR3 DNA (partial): TGTGCCTGGAATCAGGGGGCTCCGAATCAGCCG. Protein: CAWNQGAPNQP. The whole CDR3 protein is CAWNQGAPNQPQYF.

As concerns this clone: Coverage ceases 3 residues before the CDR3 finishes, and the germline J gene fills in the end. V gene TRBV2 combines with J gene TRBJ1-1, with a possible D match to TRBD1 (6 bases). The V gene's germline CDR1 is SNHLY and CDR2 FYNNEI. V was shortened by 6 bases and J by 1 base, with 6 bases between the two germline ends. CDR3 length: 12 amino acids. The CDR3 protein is CASRQGNTEAFF. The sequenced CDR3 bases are TGTGCCAGCAGACAGGGGAACACTGAA.